The clone carrying this TCR beta chain was counted between two and nine times. This entry comes from a study of T-cell reconstitution after alpha-beta-depleted transplantation in children. Per the germline V gene, CDR1 is SQVTM and CDR2 is ANQGSEA. Trimming pared 4 bases from V and 2 bases from J, leaving 13 bases between. The CDR3 totals 14 residues. The TCRbeta library incorporated unique molecular identifiers. In TCRdb, the PCR reads were re-called with MiXCR into one record per CDR3 protein. The sample has around 600,000 distinct CDR3 sequences, roughly 17% seen once. V is TRBV29-1 and J is TRBJ2-3, with D perhaps matching TRBD1 (6 bases). Sequenced material: PBMCs from the stem cell graft donor, taken from the stem cell graft. This TCR was sampled from a human donor who donated a stem cell graft to a child with acute myeloid leukemia. The CDR3 protein is CSVGVRGYTDTQYF. CDR3 in DNA: TGCAGCGTTGGGGTCAGGGGATACACAGATACGCAGTATTTT.